Below are 24 T cell receptor beta chains sequenced from a single sample in a study of T cell repertoires in cytomegalovirus infection. TCRdb redid the calling of the reads with MiXCR, one entry per CDR3 protein. The data show approximately 730,000 distinct CDR3 sequences, roughly 28% seen once. These receptors' antigens are unknown. Sequencing was performed on cultured CD8+ T cells from PBMCs, taken from culture after CMV antigen stimulation. These receptors were collected from a human donor in good health (CMV status not recorded). Some clones in this sample may be carry-over from other donors' samples.

This clonotype appeared many times. The chain combines TRBV7-6 with TRBJ2-1; D gene uncertain. Trimming shortened V by 0 bases and J by 7 bases, and 10 bases separated the two germline ends. CDR3 length: 14 residues. Germline loops: CDR1 SGHVS, CDR2 FNYEAQ. CDR3 loop: CASSLAGRINEQFF. DNA of the CDR3: TGTGCCAGCAGCTTAGCGGGCAGGATTAATGAGCAGTTCTTC.

The genes are TRBV18 and TRBJ1-1; 9 bases fit TRBD1. This CDR3 spans 15 amino acids. Germline V CDR1 and CDR2: KGHSH, LQKENI. Trimming removed 6 bases from V and 1 base from J; junction bases left unmatched: 6. The DNA of the CDR3 is TGTGCCAGCTCCCGGGACAGGGAGAGGAACACTGAAGCTTTCTTT. Translation gives CASSRDRERNTEAFF.

This clonotype was seen a few times. This chain connects TRBV6-2 or TRBV6-3 to TRBJ2-7; maybe TRBD2 (5 bases). Looked up from germline, CDR1 is MNHEY and CDR2 is SVGEGT. This CDR3 has 12 residues. Trimming cost V 8 bases and J 2 bases, with 10 bases left between them. CDR3 sequence (DNA): TGTGCCAGCGGATCAGCGGCCTACGAGCAGTACGTC. Translating gives CASGSAAYEQYV.

The chain has TRBV29-1 and TRBJ1-2; possibly TRBD1 for D (6 bases). The CDR3 loop spans 12 amino acids. Trimming took off 6 bases at V and 6 bases at J, with 14 bases between the two ends. The germline gives CDR1 SQVTM, CDR2 ANQGSEA. The CDR3 region is CSVLGTPHGYTF. In DNA form, the CDR3 reads TGCAGCGTACTCGGGACACCCCATGGCTACACCTTC.

This chain joins TRBV6-5 and TRBJ2-3; no reliable D call. The CDR3 extends over 16 amino acids. Germline-derived CDR1 and CDR2 are MNHEY and SVGAGI. Trimming shortened V by 6 bases and J by 0 bases, and 16 bases separated the two germline ends. The CDR3 region is CASSLPSRRSTDTQYF. The CDR3, as DNA: TGTGCCAGCAGCCTTCCTTCGCGAAGGAGCACAGATACGCAGTATTTT.

This clonotype was observed once. This chain connects TRBV28 to TRBJ1-2; no firm D call. With 5 bases removed from V and 4 bases from J, the gap between germline ends came to 20 bases. The CDR3 consists of 16 residues. Germline values: CDR1 MDHEN, CDR2 SYDVKM. The CDR3 protein is CASSPTMRSSAYGYTF. Here the CDR3 DNA reads TGTGCCAGCAGTCCGACTATGAGGTCGTCGGCCTATGGCTACACCTTC.

The chain has TRBV15 and TRBJ1-5, with TRBD1 as a possible D gene (5 bases). CDR1 is LNHNV and CDR2 is YYDKDF in the germline V gene (reference sequence). Trimming stripped 0 bases from V and 6 bases from J, with 9 bases between. The CDR3 runs to 14 residues. CDR3 nucleotides: TGTGCCACCAGCAGAGAGACAGAGGGTCAGCCCCAGCATTTT. Amino acid sequence: CATSRETEGQPQHF.

The sample holds one count of this clonotype. The V and J genes are TRBV2 and TRBJ2-1; 10 nucleotides agree with TRBD1. Germline V lookup: CDR1 SNHLY, CDR2 FYNNEI. With V trimmed by 9 bases and J by 8 bases, 13 bases remained unmatched. The CDR3 covers 15 residues. The CDR3 coding sequence is TGTGCCAGTTGGGGACCGGGACAGGGGAGAGATGAGCAGTTCTTC. Protein product: CASWGPGQGRDEQFF.

This CDR3 reads CASSVVGGYNEQFF. CDR3 sequence (DNA): TGTGCCAGCAGCGTAGTGGGGGGCTACAATGAGCAGTTCTTC. The chain combines TRBV9 with TRBJ2-1; D might be TRBD2 (6 bases). V dropped 0 bases and J dropped 3 bases, with 7 bases sitting between them. Germline loops: CDR1 SGDLS, CDR2 YYNGEE. This CDR3 spans 14 amino acids.

This clonotype was counted between two and nine times. The chain is built from TRBV19 and TRBJ1-6; TRBD1 is a possible D gene (6 bases). CDR1 and CDR2 from the germline V gene are LNHDA and SQIVND (reference sequence). The CDR3 has 16 amino acids. Deletions cut 7 bases from V and 0 bases from J, with 13 bases between. CDR3 region: CASMHRASSYNSPLHF. The CDR3 coding sequence is TGTGCCAGTATGCACAGGGCGAGCTCCTATAATTCACCCCTCCACTTT.

This clonotype was observed many times. The chain is built from TRBV28 and TRBJ1-1, with D maybe TRBD1 (5 bases). Germline V gene lookup returns CDR1 MDHEN and CDR2 SYDVKM. The CDR3 totals 14 residues. V was clipped by 6 bases and J by 5 bases, with 16 bases between them. The CDR3 region has the DNA TGTGCCAGCAGGGGACTCCGGGTGTTGACTGAAGCTTTCTTT. Its translation is CASRGLRVLTEAFF.

The rearrangement links TRBV27 to TRBJ1-3; D not certain. In germline, CDR1 is MNHEY, CDR2 SMNVEV (reference sequence). V lost 6 bases and J lost 1, with 13 bases in between. The CDR3 runs 15 residues. The CDR3 DNA is TGTGCCAGCAGCCGAGGGCTAGAGTCTGGAAACACCATATATTTT. Translating gives CASSRGLESGNTIYF.

This sequence joins TRBV28 and TRBJ2-1; TRBD1 agrees at 10 bases. The V gene end was trimmed by 7 bases and the J gene end by 9 bases; junction bases not matched to a gene: 12. CDR3 size: 15 residues. Germline lookup yields CDR1 MDHEN and CDR2 SYDVKM. The CDR3 DNA follows: TGTGCCAGCAAAAAGGACAGGGGGGCTTGGATTGAGCAGTTCTTC. Residues: CASKKDRGAWIEQFF.

The table lists this clonotype with a few counts. V gene TRBV4-3 combines with J gene TRBJ2-5; D remains ambiguous. Between the trimmed V and J ends, which lost 1 base and 3 bases, there was a span of 6 bases. The CDR3 length is 13 residues. The germline gives CDR1 LGHNA, CDR2 YSLEER. CDR3 in DNA: TGCGCCAGCAGCCAAGGAAGAAAAGAGACCCAGTACTTC. Translated, it gives CASSQGRKETQYF.

CDR3 loop: CSARTGSDQPQHF. The CDR3 nucleotides read TGCAGTGCTAGGACAGGAAGTGATCAGCCCCAGCATTTT. This sequence joins TRBV20-1 and TRBJ1-5, with D maybe TRBD1 (6 bases). CDR1 DFQATT and CDR2 SNEGSKA come from the germline V gene (reference sequence). Trimming took off 3 bases at V and 5 bases at J, with 11 bases between the two ends. This CDR3 comprises 13 residues.

This clonotype showed up just a few times. This rearrangement joins TRBV19 to TRBJ2-4; 7 nucleotides match TRBD2. Trimming at V came to 3 bases and at J to 3 bases, leaving 5 bases not matched to a gene. Looked up from germline, CDR1 is LNHDA and CDR2 is SQIVND (reference sequence). CDR3 length: 15 amino acids. In nucleotides, the CDR3 is TGTGCCAGTAGTATTATACCGGGAGGCAAAAACATTCAGTACTTC. Amino acids: CASSIIPGGKNIQYF.

The chain couples TRBV10-3 to TRBJ2-3; D gene unclear. The germline V gene encodes CDR1 ENHRY and CDR2 SYGVKD. The CDR3 extends over 17 amino acids. V was pared by 10 bases and J by 0 bases, with 23 bases between. CDR3: CATTIWAPKPSTDTQYF. CDR3 DNA: TGTGCCACCACGATTTGGGCGCCAAAACCTAGCACAGATACGCAGTATTTT.

This clonotype has at least ten counts. The rearrangement uses TRBV7-8 and TRBJ2-1; TRBD1 matches 7 bases. The CDR3 runs to 16 residues. Trimming at V came to 1 base and at J to 1 base, leaving 4 bases not matched to a gene. The germline V gene encodes CDR1 SGHVS and CDR2 FQNEAQ. CDR3 loop: CASSLGHRGSYNEQFF. CDR3 DNA: TGTGCCAGCAGCTTAGGCCACAGGGGTTCCTACAATGAGCAGTTCTTC.

This clonotype was recorded a few times. The chain couples TRBV7-9 to TRBJ2-7, with D perhaps being TRBD1 or TRBD2 (5 bases each). CDR1 SEHNR and CDR2 FQNEAQ come from the germline V gene (reference sequence). There are 15 residues in the CDR3. Trimming cost V 1 base and J 2 bases, with 12 bases left between them. The DNA of the CDR3 is TGTGCCAGCAGCTTAGTCCGGGACGGACCCTACGAGCAGTACTTC. The encoded protein is CASSLVRDGPYEQYF. The full variable domain, in which reference TRBV7-9 and TRBJ2-7 provide the parts outside the CDR3, is DTGVSQNPRHKITKRGQNVTFRCDPISEHNRLYWYRQTLGQGPEFLTYFQNEAQLEKSRLLSDRFSAERPKGSFSTLEIQRTEQGDSAMYLCASSLVRDGPYEQYFGPGTRLTVT.

The chain employs TRBV29-1 and TRBJ2-2, with D tentatively TRBD1 (6 bases). Germline CDR1 SQVTM, CDR2 ANQGSEA. The V and J ends lost 6 bases and 6 bases respectively, with 8 bases between them. The CDR3 is 11 amino acids. This chain's CDR3 is CSVWGPGELFF. The CDR3 nucleotides read TGCAGCGTCTGGGGGCCCGGGGAGCTGTTTTTT.

Turning to this clonotype: This could be a read error, since a much larger clone is one nucleotide away. The genes are TRBV7-2 and TRBJ2-3; 8 bases map to TRBD2. Germline-derived CDR1 and CDR2 are SGHTA and FQGNSA. The CDR3 sequence is 15 residues long. J gave up 6 bases and V 5 bases, and 10 bases lay outside the gene matches. CDR3 in amino acids: CASSPGGLAVDTQYF. The CDR3 DNA follows: TGTGCCAGCAGCCCAGGTGGACTAGCCGTGGATACGCAGTATTTT.

The chain couples TRBV12-5 to TRBJ2-7; D unclear. V was shortened by 0 bases and J by 1 base, with 13 bases between the two germline ends. The CDR3 is 16 amino acids. Per germline, CDR1 LGHNT and CDR2 FRNRAP. The DNA of the CDR3 is TGTGCTAGTGGTTTGGTACCACCGGATAGGTCCTACGAGCAGTACTTC. It translates to CASGLVPPDRSYEQYF. Full variable domain (rest looked up from reference TRBV12-5 and TRBJ2-7): DARVTQTPRHKVTEMGQEVTMRCQPILGHNTVFWYRQTMMQGLELLAYFRNRAPLDDSGMPKDRFSAEMPDATLATLKIQPSEPRDSAVYFCASGLVPPDRSYEQYFGPGTRLTVT.

This clonotype was recorded a few times. The chain is built from TRBV27 and TRBJ1-6; no reliable D call. Trimming removed 3 bases from V and 8 bases from J, with 11 bases in between. Looked up from germline, CDR1 is MNHEY and CDR2 is SMNVEV (reference sequence). The CDR3 totals 14 residues. The CDR3 loop is CASSFGVSDSPLHF. CDR3 coding DNA: TGTGCCAGCAGTTTTGGGGTGTCGGATTCACCCCTCCACTTT.

This chain uses TRBV20-1 with TRBJ2-7, with 9 bases identical to TRBD2. V lost 5 bases, J lost 4 bases, and 6 bases stayed unmatched. This CDR3 has 13 amino acids. CDR1 is DFQATT and CDR2 is SNEGSKA in the germline V gene (reference sequence). The CDR3 nucleotides read TGCAGTGCTGTCCGACTAGCGGCTTACGAGCAGTACGTC. It yields the protein CSAVRLAAYEQYV.